These 13 T cell receptor beta chains originate from one sample sequenced in a study of naive and memory T cell subsets. The treatment was: skin biopsy from PPD injection site in Mantoux-positive individual. The library had UMIs added by 3' ligation of an oligonucleotide to TCR cDNA. The SP2 primer and nested alpha and beta constant region primers amplified ligated cDNA in four rounds. A single record per CDR3 protein comes from TCRdb applying MiXCR to the UMI-ligation and nested PCR reads. The sample carries around 31,000 distinct CDR3 sequences, approximately 6.7% recorded once. Here the sequenced sample was skin, taken from a tuberculin skin test site. Receptors were obtained from an adult in good health.

This clonotype is medium-sized by share. V is TRBV6-5 and J is TRBJ1-1; 10 bases align to TRBD1. The CDR3 length is 20 residues. V shed 2 bases and J 4 bases; nucleotides not matched to a gene: 19. Germline V gives CDR1 MNHEY, CDR2 SVGAGI. CDR3 amino acids: CASSYPVKDRGLKGGTEAFF. The CDR3 DNA reads as TGTGCCAGCAGTTACCCAGTCAAAGACAGGGGGCTAAAAGGGGGCACTGAAGCTTTCTTT.

The rearrangement uses TRBV6-5 and TRBJ2-3; D is perhaps TRBD1 or TRBD2 (6 bases each). Per the germline V gene, CDR1 is MNHEY and CDR2 is SVGAGI. V lost 0 bases, J lost 4 bases, and 14 bases lay in between. The CDR3 runs 16 residues. The CDR3 DNA is TGTGCCAGCAGTTACTCAGGAGGGGGACTGCCAGATACGCAGTATTTT. Translation: CASSYSGGGLPDTQYF.

This chain connects TRBV2 to TRBJ2-7; D could derive from TRBD1 or TRBD2 (5 bases each). The CDR3 loop spans 12 amino acids. Germline V gives CDR1 SNHLY, CDR2 FYNNEI. Trimming shortened V by 6 bases and J by 2 bases, and 8 bases separated the two germline ends. Here the CDR3 reads CASSWGTYEQYF. The CDR3 nucleotides are TGTGCCAGCAGCTGGGGGACCTACGAGCAGTACTTC.

This clonotype was counted ten times or more. This chain links TRBV14 with TRBJ2-1, with 9 positions matching TRBD2. Germline CDR1 SGHDN, CDR2 FVKESK. The CDR3 loop spans 13 amino acids. The V and J ends lost 8 bases and 4 bases, in that order; junction bases with no gene match: 3. CDR3 sequence: CASRLAGYNEQFF. CDR3 DNA: TGTGCCAGCCGCCTAGCGGGATACAATGAGCAGTTCTTC.

This clonotype has at least ten counts. V gene TRBV5-5 combines with J gene TRBJ2-1; 9 bases are a match to TRBD2. The CDR3 is made up of 18 amino acids. CDR1 is SGHKS and CDR2 is YYEKEE in the germline V gene (reference sequence). V gave up 0 bases and J gave up 7 bases; unmatched junction bases: 14. The CDR3 bases are TGTGCCAGCAGCTTGGTATCGACTGGTAGCGGGGGTGGGAATGAGCAGTTCTTC. As protein: CASSLVSTGSGGGNEQFF.

The V call is TRBV7-8, the J call TRBJ2-4, with D uncertain. CDR1 is SGHVS and CDR2 is FQNEAQ in the germline V gene. Trimming stripped 4 bases from V and 6 bases from J, with 7 bases between. The CDR3 covers 12 residues. The CDR3 region has the DNA TGTGCCAGCAGCTCTTCGCTAAACATTCAGTACTTC. This encodes CASSSSLNIQYF.

This clonotype came up many times. The junction departs from the called germline gene at one end, perhaps through a read error. This sequence joins TRBV20-1 and TRBJ2-3; 7 nucleotides match TRBD2. The CDR3 consists of 18 residues. Germline CDR1 is DFQATT and CDR2 is SNEGSKA (reference sequence). The CDR3 DNA reads TGCAGTGCTAGACCCAGACAGCGGGCTAGCGGTAGCACTGATACGCAGTATTTT. It codes for CSARPRQRASGSTDTQYF.

This clonotype was seen at least ten times. The chain is built from TRBV27 and TRBJ1-1; 9 nucleotides align to TRBD1. This CDR3 spans 12 amino acids. CDR1 is MNHEY, CDR2 SMNVEV, per germline (reference sequence). The trim removed 5 bases at V and 6 bases at J, leaving 1 base unmatched. CDR3 sequence (DNA): TGTGCCAGCAGTAGACAGGGGGCTGAAGCTTTCTTT. Translating it yields CASSRQGAEAFF.

The chain links TRBV4-1 to TRBJ2-4; the match to TRBD2 covers 9 bases. V shed 0 bases and J 6 bases; nucleotides not matched to a gene: 3. The CDR3 extends over 15 amino acids. From germline, CDR1 is MGHRA and CDR2 YSYEKL. CDR3 sequence reads: CASSQDDSGGNIQYF. The CDR3, as DNA: TGCGCCAGCAGCCAAGACGATAGCGGGGGAAACATTCAGTACTTC.

The gene calls are TRBV5-5 and TRBJ1-6; 9 bases line up with TRBD1. The CDR3 extends over 16 amino acids. With 5 bases clipped from V and 3 bases from J, the junction kept 6 bases outside the gene matches. CDR1 SGHKS and CDR2 YYEKEE come from the germline V gene (reference sequence). As DNA, the CDR3 is TGTGCCAGCAGTTATACAGGGGGCGGCTATAATTCACCCCTCCACTTT. This codes for CASSYTGGGYNSPLHF.

By frequency in the sample, this clonotype is medium-sized. The genes are TRBV20-1 and TRBJ1-5; D perhaps matches TRBD1 (6 bases). Looked up from germline, CDR1 is DFQATT and CDR2 is SNEGSKA (reference sequence). The CDR3 contains 12 residues. Trimming left V 5 bases short and J 6 bases short, with 11 bases between. CDR3 in DNA: TGCAGTGCTCAGACAGGAGTTCAGCCCCAGCATTTT. It codes for CSAQTGVQPQHF.

The V gene is TRBV7-9, the J gene TRBJ1-2; D is unclear. V gave up 1 base and J gave up 1 base, with 7 bases separating them. The germline CDR1 and CDR2 sequences are SEHNR and FQNEAQ (reference sequence). The CDR3 has 14 residues. CDR3 protein: CASSLGRLNYGYTF. For the CDR3, the DNA is TGTGCCAGCAGCTTAGGACGGCTTAACTATGGCTACACCTTC.

This clonotype was counted ten times or more. CDR3 sequence reads: CASSTPGWSYNEQFF. In DNA, the CDR3 is TGTGCCAGTAGTACCCCAGGGTGGTCCTACAATGAGCAGTTCTTC. The gene calls are TRBV19 and TRBJ2-1; possibly TRBD1 for D (5 bases). The ends were cut back, 4 bases at V and 1 base at J, with 11 bases in the middle. The germline CDR1 and CDR2 sequences are LNHDA and SQIVND (reference sequence). CDR3 size: 15 residues. Complete variable domain (other parts from reference TRBV19 and TRBJ2-1): DGGITQSPKYLFRKEGQNVTLSCEQNLNHDAMYWYRQDPGQGLRLIYYSQIVNDFQKGDIAEGYSVSREKKESFPLTVTSAQKNPTAFYLCASSTPGWSYNEQFFGPGTRLTVL.